A single sample is the source of the 19 T cell receptor beta chains below, sequenced in a study of blood T cell repertoires in COVID-19. Generated by immunoSEQ multiplex PCR, the TCRdb table keeps only in-frame clones and is missing some. The table lists 150,000 or so clones, 65% to 85% of them singletons. Sequencing was performed on peripheral blood. Receptors were obtained from a man between 60 and 70 years old with active or convalescent COVID-19.

V usage is TRBV5-4 and J usage is TRBJ1-3; D is uncertain. V was cut by 9 bases and J by 0 bases, with 13 bases left in between. Germline CDR1 and CDR2: SGHNT and YYREEE (reference sequence). The CDR3 has 14 residues. DNA for the CDR3: TGTGCCACTACTGACGGGGTCTCTGGAAACACCATATATTTT. Its translation: CATTDGVSGNTIYF.

The chain is built from TRBV4-1 and TRBJ1-1; no clear D gene. V gave up 3 bases and J gave up 1 base, with 9 bases separating them. Germline V gene data show CDR1 as MGHRA and CDR2 as YSYEKL. The CDR3 has 14 amino acids. The CDR3 region is CASSQAERNTEAFF. Here the CDR3 DNA reads TGCGCCAGCAGCCAGGCAGAACGGAACACTGAAGCTTTCTTT.

V gene TRBV24-1 combines with J gene TRBJ2-3; 7 bases line up with TRBD2. Trimming removed 0 bases from V and 2 bases from J; junction bases left unmatched: 1. From germline, CDR1 is KGHDR and CDR2 SFDVKD. The CDR3 runs to 15 residues. The chain's CDR3 is CATSDLERDTDTQYF. DNA of the CDR3: TGTGCCACCAGTGATTTGGAGCGGGACACAGATACGCAGTATTTT.

The chain joins TRBV24-1 to TRBJ2-1, with 9 bases lining up with TRBD1. Germline CDR1 is KGHDR and CDR2 is SFDVKD. J lost 7 bases, V lost 4 bases, and 13 bases had no gene match. The CDR3 runs to 17 residues. The CDR3, as DNA: TGTGCCACCAGTGACAGTCCGGGACAGGGCGAGTGGAATGAGCAGTTCTTC. Its protein is CATSDSPGQGEWNEQFF.

The chain carries TRBV6-5 and TRBJ2-1, with TRBD2 matching 7 bases. V lost 6 bases and J lost 5; bases outside the gene matches: 10. The length of the CDR3 is 15 residues. Germline V CDR1 and CDR2: MNHEY, SVGAGI. The CDR3 here is CASRLIPAGDNEQFF. For the CDR3, the DNA is TGTGCCAGCAGGCTAATCCCCGCGGGGGACAATGAGCAGTTCTTC.

This chain links TRBV21-1 with TRBJ2-7; the table assigns TRBD1, which was not confirmed against the DNA. TRBV21-1 is labeled a pseudogene. The CDR3 is 15 amino acids. CDR3 DNA: TGTGCCAGCAGCAAAGGGAGGGACAGGTCCTACGAGCAGTACTTC. Translating gives CASSKGRDRSYEQYF.

This clone was seen a handful of times. The gene calls are TRBV19 and TRBJ2-3; 11 bases fit TRBD2. CDR1 is LNHDA and CDR2 is SQIVND in the germline V gene (reference sequence). J was trimmed by 2 bases and V by 8 bases; bases with no gene match: 6. The CDR3 length is 15 residues. The CDR3 nucleotides are TGTGCCAGTCAGCGACTAGCGGGATACACAGATACGCAGTATTTT. Translation: CASQRLAGYTDTQYF.

CDR3 region: CASSQDLDRVVAFF. DNA of the CDR3: TGTGCCAGCAGCCAAGATCTTGACAGGGTGGTAGCTTTCTTT. This chain uses TRBV4-2 with TRBJ1-1; 7 bases agree with TRBD1. From germline, CDR1 is LGHNA and CDR2 YNFKEQ. This CDR3 comprises 14 residues. V was clipped by 0 bases and J by 10 bases; unmatched bases: 8.

This chain joins TRBV21-1 and TRBJ1-5; the table gives TRBD1 as D, unverified against the DNA. TRBV21-1 is a pseudogene. This CDR3 comprises 15 residues. CDR3 sequence: CASSTGTGGNQPQHF. CDR3 coding DNA: TGTGCCAGCAGCACGGGGACAGGGGGCAATCAGCCCCAGCATTTT.

This clone is a singleton in its sample. This chain links TRBV20-1 with TRBJ2-3; the match to TRBD2 covers 8 bases. From germline, CDR1 is DFQATT and CDR2 SNEGSKA (reference sequence). The V segment lost 3 bases and the J segment 5 bases; nucleotides outside the gene matches: 7. The CDR3 consists of 14 residues. CDR3 in amino acids: CSASKREGEDTQYF. The CDR3 DNA sequence: TGCAGTGCTAGTAAACGGGAGGGGGAAGATACGCAGTATTTT.

The genes are TRBV6-2 or TRBV6-3 and TRBJ1-6; TRBD1 agrees at 7 bases. This CDR3 is 17 amino acids long. Germline lookup yields CDR1 MNHEY and CDR2 SVGEGT. V trimming: 4 bases; J trimming: 0 bases; junction bases outside the gene matches: 6. The CDR3 DNA reads TGTGCCAGCAGTTGGAGGGACAGAAACTCCTATAATTCACCCCTCCACTTT. Protein: CASSWRDRNSYNSPLHF.

The chain has TRBV30 and TRBJ1-6; 8 bases are a match to TRBD1. CDR3 length equals 15 residues. CDR1 and CDR2 from the germline V gene are GTSNPN and SVGIG (reference sequence). Germline trimming cut 2 bases from V and 0 bases from J; bases unmatched to any gene: 0. CDR3 sequence (DNA): TGTGCCTGGAGTACAGGGGGCTCCTATAATTCACCCCTCCACTTT. Its protein is CAWSTGGSYNSPLHF.

V usage is TRBV10-3 and J usage is TRBJ2-7; 13 nucleotides agree with TRBD2. The germline V gene encodes CDR1 ENHRY and CDR2 SYGVKD. The CDR3 consists of 14 residues. J was trimmed by 9 bases and V by 4 bases; bases with no gene match: 6. The CDR3 loop reads CAISVGLAGAGQYF. The DNA for the CDR3 is TGTGCCATCAGTGTAGGACTAGCGGGAGCCGGGCAGTACTTC.

The chain employs TRBV5-1 and TRBJ2-1, with 13 bases fitting TRBD2. The CDR3 consists of 15 residues. The V gene end was trimmed by 4 bases and the J gene end by 6 bases; junction bases not matched to a gene: 4. CDR1 and CDR2 (germline): SGHRS, YFSETQ. The CDR3 DNA follows: TGCGCCAGCAGCCCGGGACTAGCGGGAATCAATGAGCAGTTCTTC. As protein: CASSPGLAGINEQFF.

The chain carries TRBV5-6 and TRBJ2-5, with 10 positions matching TRBD1. This CDR3 comprises 14 residues. V gave up 5 bases and J gave up 3 bases; unmatched junction bases: 4. In germline, CDR1 is SGHDT, CDR2 YYEEEE. Here the CDR3 DNA reads TGTGCCAGCAGTTCGGACAGGGGGAAAGAGACCCAGTACTTC. Its translation is CASSSDRGKETQYF.

The rearrangement joins TRBV4-1 to TRBJ2-6; D possibly corresponds to TRBD1 (5 bases). The germline V and J ends were trimmed by 0 bases and 4 bases, with 10 bases remaining between them. The germline V gene has CDR1 MGHRA and CDR2 YSYEKL. The CDR3 covers 16 residues. CDR3 nucleotide sequence: TGCGCCAGCAGCCAAGAAAAGGGGCCCGGGGCCAACGTCCTGACTTTC. Translated, it gives CASSQEKGPGANVLTF.

V gene TRBV7-8 combines with J gene TRBJ2-2; 9 bases agree with TRBD2. Losses at the gene ends were 5 bases for V and 3 bases for J; bases not matched to a gene: 4. Germline lookup yields CDR1 SGHVS and CDR2 FQNEAQ. This CDR3 contains 15 residues. CDR3 amino acids: CASSPSGRYTGELFF. The CDR3 DNA sequence: TGTGCCAGCAGCCCGAGCGGGAGGTACACCGGGGAGCTGTTTTTT.

This chain links TRBV5-5 with TRBJ2-7; D gene uncertain. There are 12 residues in the CDR3. The V and J ends lost 3 bases and 1 base respectively, with 5 bases between them. Germline CDR1 SGHKS, CDR2 YYEKEE (reference sequence). CDR3 nucleotide sequence: TGTGCCAGCAGCTCCTCTTCCTACGAGCAGTACTTC. This codes for CASSSSSYEQYF.

This clone has only one observation. The chain uses TRBV18 and TRBJ1-3; the D gene is possibly TRBD1 (5 bases). The CDR3 length is 15 residues. Germline lookup yields CDR1 KGHSH and CDR2 LQKENI. The V and J ends lost 5 bases and 4 bases respectively, with 15 bases between them. CDR3 residues: CASSDLQGGGNTIYF. DNA for the CDR3: TGTGCCAGCTCAGACCTCCAGGGCGGCGGAAACACCATATATTTT.